This TCR beta chain was sequenced during a study of blood T cell repertoires in COVID-19. This CDR3 region has 15 residues. Repertoires were generated with immunoSEQ multiplex PCR, while TCRdb's copy carries only in-frame clones and drops some. The table lists under 95,000 clones, about nine tenths of them singletons. The receptor's source is a woman aged 45-65 years in a cohort sampled during active COVID-19. Sample: peripheral blood. The V gene is TRBV12-2, the J gene TRBJ1-2; the D call TRBD1 from the table was never checked on the DNA. TRBV12-2 is assigned pseudogene status. CDR3 region: CASRNLDRGGYGYTF. In DNA form, the CDR3 reads TGTGCAAGTCGGAACCTGGACAGGGGCGGCTATGGCTACACCTTC.